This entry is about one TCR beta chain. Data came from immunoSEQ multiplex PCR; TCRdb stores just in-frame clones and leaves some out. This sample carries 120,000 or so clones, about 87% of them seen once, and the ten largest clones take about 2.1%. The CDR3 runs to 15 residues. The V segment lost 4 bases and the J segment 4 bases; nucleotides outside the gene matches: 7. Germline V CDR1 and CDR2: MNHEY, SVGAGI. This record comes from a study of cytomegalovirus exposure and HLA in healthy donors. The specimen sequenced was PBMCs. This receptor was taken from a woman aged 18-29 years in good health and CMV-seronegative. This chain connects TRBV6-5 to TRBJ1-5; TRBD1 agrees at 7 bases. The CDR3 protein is CASSSDRVGNQPQHF. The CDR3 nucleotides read TGTGCCAGCAGTTCTGACAGGGTCGGAAATCAGCCCCAGCATTTT.